This TCR beta chain was documented in a study of cytomegalovirus exposure and HLA in healthy donors. Germline loops: CDR1 MNHNS, CDR2 SASEGT. V lost 5 bases to trimming and J lost 3 bases; unmatched junction nucleotides: 6. CDR3 size: 14 residues. In this sample, this clone turned up a few times. Its antigen is still unknown. Findings of the study overall: In vitro checks showed that three CMV-associated chains really do target CMV antigens.

The primer mix had 60 Vbeta and 13 Jbeta primers. The data were produced by immunoSEQ multiplex PCR, yet TCRdb's version contains in-frame clones alone and is incomplete. Here the sample spans around 78,000 clones, 65% to 80% being singletons. V is TRBV6-1 and J is TRBJ1-1; 7 bases align to TRBD1. The sequence was obtained from a woman aged 40-49 years in good health and CMV-seropositive. The source material was PBMCs. CDR3 residues: CASSYKGADTEAFF. CDR3 nucleotides: TGTGCCAGCAGTTATAAGGGGGCCGACACTGAAGCTTTCTTT.